A selection of T cell receptor beta chains follows, all from one sample in a study of early T cells in non-severe SARS-CoV-2 infection. TCRdb fed the 5' RACE reads into MiXCR, producing one record per CDR3 protein. The table includes under 55,000 distinct CDR3 sequences, around a tenth detected once. Sequenced sample: whole blood. The source is an adult who was a healthcare worker with PCR-confirmed SARS-CoV-2 infection or an uninfected control (not recorded which). CDR3s include the opening cysteine and the closing phenylalanine or tryptophan. The D gene is left open where the match is weak. Some rows have no size entry. The others give once, few or many, or a class for an expanded clone.

j_gene: TRBJ2-6; v_gene: TRBV7-3; d_gene: .; abundance: many; CDR3aa: CASRQSSGANVLTF; CDR3nt: TGTGCCAGCCGACAGTCCTCTGGGGCCAACGTCCTGACTTTC
j_gene: TRBJ2-7; v_gene: TRBV5-1; d_gene: TRBD1; abundance: many; CDR3aa: CASSPDRVYEQYF; CDR3nt: TGCGCCAGCAGCCCGGACAGGGTTTACGAGCAGTACTTC
j_gene: TRBJ2-6; v_gene: TRBV28; d_gene: .; abundance: many; CDR3aa: CASTRAGGANVLTF; CDR3nt: TGTGCCAGCACCAGGGCTGGTGGGGCCAACGTCCTGACTTTC
j_gene: TRBJ2-2; v_gene: TRBV7-9; d_gene: .; abundance: many; CDR3aa: CASSLGSGELFF; CDR3nt: TGTGCCAGCAGCTTAGGCTCCGGGGAGCTGTTTTTT
j_gene: TRBJ2-1; v_gene: TRBV24-1; d_gene: .; abundance: many; CDR3aa: CATAGSEDYNEQFF; CDR3nt: TGTGCCACCGCGGGGAGCGAGGACTACAATGAGCAGTTCTTC
j_gene: TRBJ2-5; v_gene: TRBV28; d_gene: .; abundance: .; CDR3aa: CASSLPLAQETQYF; CDR3nt: TGTGCCAGCAGTTTACCCCTAGCCCAAGAGACCCAGTACTTC
j_gene: TRBJ1-2; v_gene: TRBV18; d_gene: TRBD1; abundance: many; CDR3aa: CASSPPGGQRNNYGYTF; CDR3nt: TGTGCCAGCTCACCACCTGGGGGACAGCGGAATAACTATGGCTACACCTTC
j_gene: TRBJ2-1; v_gene: TRBV6-6; d_gene: TRBD2; abundance: many; CDR3aa: CAISTSGISYNEQFF; CDR3nt: TGTGCCATCTCGACTAGCGGGATCTCCTACAATGAGCAGTTCTTC
j_gene: TRBJ2-5; v_gene: TRBV19; d_gene: TRBD1; abundance: .; CDR3aa: CASSIQGQKETQYF; CDR3nt: TGTGCCAGTAGTATACAGGGACAGAAAGAGACCCAGTACTTC
j_gene: TRBJ1-6; v_gene: TRBV7-2; d_gene: .; abundance: .; CDR3aa: CASSFKGMGSPLHF; CDR3nt: TGTGCCAGCAGCTTTAAGGGTATGGGGTCACCCCTCCACTTT
j_gene: TRBJ1-5; v_gene: TRBV3-2; d_gene: .; abundance: many; CDR3aa: CASSYRAEKESNQPQHF; CDR3nt: TGTGCCAGCAGCTACCGGGCCGAAAAGGAGAGCAATCAGCCCCAGCATTTT
j_gene: TRBJ2-1; v_gene: TRBV20-1; d_gene: TRBD2; abundance: few; CDR3aa: CSATSSGRVANEQFF; CDR3nt: TGCAGTGCCACAAGTAGCGGGAGGGTCGCCAATGAGCAGTTCTTC
j_gene: TRBJ2-2; v_gene: TRBV11-3; d_gene: TRBD2; abundance: many; CDR3aa: CASKSGGTGELFF; CDR3nt: TGTGCCAGCAAGAGCGGGGGCACCGGGGAGCTGTTTTTT
j_gene: TRBJ2-1; v_gene: TRBV2; d_gene: .; abundance: .; CDR3aa: CASSEIRGNYNEQFF; CDR3nt: TGTGCCAGCAGTGAGATCCGCGGGAACTACAATGAGCAGTTCTTC
j_gene: TRBJ2-2; v_gene: TRBV29-1; d_gene: .; abundance: few; CDR3aa: CSAIQGPNTGELFF; CDR3nt: TGCAGCGCTATACAGGGCCCAAACACCGGGGAGCTGTTTTTT
j_gene: TRBJ2-5; v_gene: TRBV2; d_gene: .; abundance: many; CDR3aa: CASSEGIQETQYF; CDR3nt: TGTGCCAGCAGTGAAGGAATCCAAGAGACCCAGTACTTC
j_gene: TRBJ2-1; v_gene: TRBV20-1; d_gene: TRBD2; abundance: many; CDR3aa: CSARIPAGGSYNEQFF; CDR3nt: TGCAGTGCTAGAATCCCAGCGGGGGGATCCTACAATGAGCAGTTCTTC
j_gene: TRBJ2-5; v_gene: TRBV12-3/TRBV12-4; d_gene: .; abundance: many; CDR3aa: CASSNNQGSFETQYF; CDR3nt: TGTGCCAGCAGCAACAACCAGGGATCCTTCGAGACCCAGTACTTC
j_gene: TRBJ2-1; v_gene: TRBV7-9; d_gene: TRBD2; abundance: many; CDR3aa: CASSPTSDEQFF; CDR3nt: TGTGCCAGCAGCCCCACTAGCGATGAGCAGTTCTTC
j_gene: TRBJ1-1; v_gene: TRBV20-1; d_gene: .; abundance: many; CDR3aa: CSARDPSGGALNTEAFF; CDR3nt: TGCAGTGCTAGAGATCCATCCGGGGGCGCTTTAAACACTGAAGCTTTCTTT
j_gene: TRBJ1-5; v_gene: TRBV12-3/TRBV12-4; d_gene: .; abundance: many; CDR3aa: CASSPGSNQPQHF; CDR3nt: TGTGCCAGCAGCCCAGGATCCAATCAGCCCCAGCATTTT
j_gene: TRBJ2-2; v_gene: TRBV7-6; d_gene: .; abundance: .; CDR3aa: CASRPILLLAGELFF; CDR3nt: TGTGCCAGCAGACCGATCCTACTCTTGGCCGGGGAGCTGTTTTTT
j_gene: TRBJ2-7; v_gene: TRBV20-1; d_gene: TRBD2; abundance: many; CDR3aa: CSARLAGLGEQYF; CDR3nt: TGCAGTGCCCGACTAGCGGGATTAGGGGAGCAGTACTTC
j_gene: TRBJ2-7; v_gene: TRBV20-1; d_gene: TRBD1; abundance: few; CDR3aa: CSARSSDRSSYEQYF; CDR3nt: TGCAGTGCTAGATCCTCGGACAGGTCCTCCTACGAGCAGTACTTC
j_gene: TRBJ2-3; v_gene: TRBV7-2; d_gene: .; abundance: few; CDR3aa: CASSPWGQGTDTQYF; CDR3nt: TGTGCCAGCAGCCCGTGGGGCCAGGGGACAGATACGCAGTATTTT
j_gene: TRBJ2-1; v_gene: TRBV20-1; d_gene: TRBD2; abundance: many; CDR3aa: CSALPGGSGDLGEQFF; CDR3nt: TGCAGTGCTCTCCCCGGCGGTAGCGGGGATTTGGGTGAGCAGTTCTTC
j_gene: TRBJ1-1; v_gene: TRBV28; d_gene: .; abundance: many; CDR3aa: CASSQISMNTEAFF; CDR3nt: TGTGCCAGCAGCCAAATATCTATGAACACTGAAGCTTTCTTT
j_gene: TRBJ2-7; v_gene: TRBV28; d_gene: .; abundance: few; CDR3aa: CASSFRVISYEQYF; CDR3nt: TGTGCCAGCAGTTTTAGGGTGATTTCCTACGAGCAGTACTTC
j_gene: TRBJ1-3; v_gene: TRBV25-1; d_gene: .; abundance: many; CDR3aa: CASSSRRSGNTIYF; CDR3nt: TGTGCCAGCAGTTCAAGGCGCTCCGGAAACACCATATATTTT
j_gene: TRBJ2-2; v_gene: TRBV12-3/TRBV12-4; d_gene: .; abundance: many; CDR3aa: CASSSAGNTGELFF; CDR3nt: TGTGCCAGCAGTTCAGCGGGGAACACCGGGGAGCTGTTTTTT
j_gene: TRBJ2-7; v_gene: TRBV19; d_gene: .; abundance: .; CDR3aa: CASSIGPYEQYF; CDR3nt: TGTGCCAGTAGTATTGGGCCGTACGAGCAGTACTTC
j_gene: TRBJ2-7; v_gene: TRBV28; d_gene: .; abundance: few; CDR3aa: CASSLLGWEQYF; CDR3nt: TGTGCCAGCAGTTTATTGGGGTGGGAGCAGTACTTC
j_gene: TRBJ2-7; v_gene: TRBV12-3/TRBV12-4; d_gene: .; abundance: many; CDR3aa: CASSLYSGGLTPYEQYF; CDR3nt: TGTGCCAGCAGTTTATACTCCGGGGGACTGACCCCCTACGAGCAGTACTTC
j_gene: TRBJ1-2; v_gene: TRBV19; d_gene: .; abundance: many; CDR3aa: CASSPSPGGYGYTF; CDR3nt: TGTGCCAGTAGTCCCTCACCGGGCGGCTATGGCTACACCTTC
j_gene: TRBJ1-3; v_gene: TRBV6-1; d_gene: .; abundance: many; CDR3aa: CASSVTGNTIYF; CDR3nt: TGTGCCAGCAGTGTAACCGGGAACACCATATATTTT
j_gene: TRBJ2-5; v_gene: TRBV7-2; d_gene: TRBD2; abundance: few; CDR3aa: CASSRLALYQETQYF; CDR3nt: TGTGCCAGCAGCCGACTAGCGCTGTACCAAGAGACCCAGTACTTC
j_gene: TRBJ2-2; v_gene: TRBV6-2/TRBV6-3; d_gene: .; abundance: .; CDR3aa: CASRIGGDRVAGELFF; CDR3nt: TGTGCCAGCAGAATCGGGGGAGATCGGGTGGCCGGGGAGCTGTTTTTT
j_gene: TRBJ1-1; v_gene: TRBV5-6; d_gene: .; abundance: many; CDR3aa: CASSLLMRGTEAFF; CDR3nt: TGTGCCAGCAGCTTGTTGATGCGGGGAACTGAAGCTTTCTTT
j_gene: TRBJ2-1; v_gene: TRBV9; d_gene: .; abundance: .; CDR3aa: CASSVRGNDRFF; CDR3nt: TGTGCCAGCAGCGTACGGGGGAACGATAGGTTCTTC
j_gene: TRBJ2-3; v_gene: TRBV15; d_gene: .; abundance: .; CDR3aa: CATSRDWWGGTDTQYF; CDR3nt: TGTGCCACCAGCAGAGATTGGTGGGGTGGCACAGATACGCAGTATTTT
j_gene: TRBJ2-1; v_gene: TRBV3-1; d_gene: TRBD2; abundance: many; CDR3aa: CASSPRVAGGTNEQFF; CDR3nt: TGTGCCAGCAGCCCCCGGGTAGCGGGAGGGACCAATGAGCAGTTCTTC